This TCR beta chain came from a study of CD8+CD57+ T cells in acquired aplastic anemia. Across the study: The mean DNA yield obtained from sorted CD4+ and CD8+ cells came to approximately 3 ug.

This CDR3 contains 13 residues. From germline, CDR1 is SGHRS and CDR2 YFSETQ. Trimming pared 0 bases from V and 3 bases from J, leaving 5 bases between. Profiling of TCR beta VDJ combinations and CDR3 sequences used genomic DNA as template. TCRdb reprocessed the reads with MiXCR, giving one entry per CDR3 protein. Among 200,000 to 250,000 distinct CDR3 sequences listed, roughly 53% were seen once. Overall study results and limits: It was found that more than 25 CD8+ CDR3 sequences were shared between patients and controls.

This clonotype was observed at least ten times. No antigen is known for it. Patients picked for sequencing had shown CD8+CD57+ cell expansion detected by flow cytometry. Severe acquired aplastic anemia was diagnosed in all patients. The rearrangement joins TRBV5-1 to TRBJ2-3; D gene ambiguous. This receptor was identified in a human donor with aplastic anemia. The sequenced material came from sorted CD4+, CD8+, or CD8+CD57+ T cells (not recorded which) from PBMCs. CDR3 region: CASSLGRTDTQYF. The DNA of the CDR3 is TGCGCCAGCAGCTTGGGCAGGACAGATACGCAGTATTTT.